Listed below are T cell receptor beta chains from one sample, sequenced in a study of cytomegalovirus exposure and HLA in healthy donors. Here immunoSEQ multiplex PCR was the method, and the copy in TCRdb shows in-frame clones only, minus some. The sample has over 110,000 clones; about 80% are singletons. Sequencing was performed on PBMCs. The receptor source for this set is a woman aged 55-70 years in good health and CMV-seropositive. The CDR3 runs from the conserved cysteine through the conserved F or W. A D gene is named only where the DNA matches it firmly. Some rows mark clone size as missing; the rest say once, few, many or name a class of expanded clone.

CDR3: CASSRGQHTGELFF; DNA: TGTGCCAGCAGTAGGGGACAGCACACCGGGGAGCTGTTTTTT; size: .; J: TRBJ2-2; V: TRBV6-5; D: TRBD1
CDR3: CASSVEAMNTEAFF; DNA: TGTGCCAGCAGTGTGGAGGCGATGAACACTGAAGCTTTCTTT; size: .; J: TRBJ1-1; V: TRBV6-4; D: .
CDR3: CASSSVNPGSGENTIYF; DNA: TGTGCCAGCAGCAGCGTCAACCCAGGGAGCGGGGAAAACACCATATATTTT; size: .; J: TRBJ1-3; V: TRBV9; D: .
CDR3: CSAGGANTDTQYF; DNA: TGCAGCGCCGGCGGGGCAAACACAGATACGCAGTATTTT; size: .; J: TRBJ2-3; V: TRBV29-1; D: .
CDR3: CASSQETGGVQPQHF; DNA: TGCGCCAGCAGCCAAGAGACAGGGGGCGTTCAGCCCCAGCATTTT; size: .; J: TRBJ1-5; V: TRBV4-1; D: TRBD1
CDR3: CASSLEFRNTEAFF; DNA: TGCGCCAGCAGCTTGGAATTCAGGAACACTGAAGCTTTCTTT; size: .; J: TRBJ1-1; V: TRBV5-1; D: .
CDR3: CASSETGPYEQYF; DNA: TGTGCCAGCAGTGAAACAGGGCCCTACGAGCAGTACTTC; size: .; J: TRBJ2-7; V: TRBV6-1; D: .
CDR3: CASSFQREGDEQFF; DNA: TGTGCCAGCAGCTTTCAGCGGGAGGGGGATGAGCAGTTCTTC; size: .; J: TRBJ2-1; V: TRBV11-2; D: TRBD2
CDR3: CASSTRLAEHLEGQFF; DNA: TGCGCCAGCAGCACCCGACTAGCGGAGCACCTTGAGGGGCAGTTCTTC; size: once; J: TRBJ2-1; V: TRBV5-1; D: TRBD2
CDR3: CASSLGGRASSGNTIYF; DNA: TGTGCCAGCAGCCTAGGGGGCAGAGCAAGCTCTGGAAACACCATATATTTT; size: .; J: TRBJ1-3; V: TRBV9; D: TRBD1
CDR3: CATSRGSASNEQFF; DNA: TGTGCCACCAGCAGAGGTAGCGCTAGCAATGAGCAGTTCTTC; size: .; J: TRBJ2-1; V: TRBV15; D: .
CDR3: CASSQEGASTGELFF; DNA: TGTGCCAGCAGCCAAGAGGGGGCGTCGACCGGGGAGCTGTTTTTT; size: .; J: TRBJ2-2; V: TRBV4-2; D: .
CDR3: CASSWYSFGSHNEQFF; DNA: TGTGCCAGCAGTTGGTACTCGTTTGGTTCCCACAATGAGCAGTTCTTC; size: .; J: TRBJ2-1; V: TRBV27; D: .
CDR3: CASSLKSPFSYEQYF; DNA: TGTGCCAGCAGCTTAAAGAGCCCATTCTCCTACGAGCAGTACTTC; size: .; J: TRBJ2-7; V: TRBV7-9; D: .
CDR3: CASSGGAGDSYNEQFF; DNA: TGTGCCAGCAGCGGCGGAGCGGGAGACTCCTACAATGAGCAGTTCTTC; size: .; J: TRBJ2-1; V: TRBV7-9; D: TRBD2
CDR3: CASSRGQGEAPEQYF; DNA: TGTGCCAGCAGCCGGGGACAGGGGGAGGCCCCCGAGCAGTACTTC; size: .; J: TRBJ2-7; V: TRBV5-5; D: TRBD1
CDR3: CASSFLRTGGSYNEQFF; DNA: TGTGCCAGCAGCTTTCTCCGGACAGGGGGATCCTACAATGAGCAGTTCTTC; size: .; J: TRBJ2-1; V: TRBV7-8; D: TRBD1
CDR3: CASSQDSPAESSYGYTF; DNA: TGTGCCAGCAGCCAAGATTCCCCCGCCGAGAGTTCCTATGGCTACACCTTC; size: .; J: TRBJ1-2; V: TRBV4-2; D: .
CDR3: CASSVGGTGELFF; DNA: TGTGCCAGCTCCGTAGGAGGCACCGGGGAGCTGTTTTTT; size: .; J: TRBJ2-2; V: TRBV18; D: .
CDR3: CASSQGTSGRGETQYF; DNA: TGCGCCAGCAGCCAGGGTACTAGCGGGAGAGGCGAGACCCAGTACTTC; size: .; J: TRBJ2-5; V: TRBV4-3; D: TRBD2
CDR3: CASSQVQNPYGYTF; DNA: TGCGCCAGCAGCCAAGTCCAGAATCCCTATGGCTACACCTTC; size: .; J: TRBJ1-2; V: TRBV4-3; D: .
CDR3: CASRTSGSGSADTQYF; DNA: TGTGCCAGTCGGACTAGCGGGAGCGGTTCGGCAGATACGCAGTATTTT; size: .; J: TRBJ2-3; V: TRBV27; D: TRBD2
CDR3: CASSLGQFHQPQHF; DNA: TGTGCCAGCAGTTTAGGACAGTTCCATCAGCCCCAGCATTTT; size: .; J: TRBJ1-5; V: TRBV28; D: .
CDR3: CSVEGGLAGSNNEQFF; DNA: TGCAGCGTTGAAGGAGGACTAGCGGGCTCCAACAATGAGCAGTTCTTC; size: few; J: TRBJ2-1; V: TRBV29-1; D: TRBD2
CDR3: CASSPGGTGGKETQYF; DNA: TGTGCCAGTAGTCCGGGGGGGACAGGGGGCAAAGAGACCCAGTACTTC; size: .; J: TRBJ2-5; V: TRBV19; D: TRBD1
CDR3: CASSRPGTGEETQYF; DNA: TGTGCCAGCAGTCGTCCCGGGACAGGGGAAGAGACCCAGTACTTC; size: .; J: TRBJ2-5; V: TRBV28; D: TRBD1
CDR3: CAWSLTTGGNQPQHF; DNA: TGTGCCTGGAGTTTAACAACCGGGGGCAATCAGCCCCAGCATTTT; size: .; J: TRBJ1-5; V: TRBV30; D: .
CDR3: CASSFYSSTYEQYF; DNA: TGTGCCAGCAGTTTTTACAGTTCAACCTACGAGCAGTACTTC; size: few; J: TRBJ2-7; V: TRBV27; D: .
CDR3: CASSLVYSSRAEQFF; DNA: TGTGCCAGCAGCTTAGTGTATAGTAGTCGAGCCGAGCAGTTCTTC; size: .; J: TRBJ2-1; V: TRBV7-8; D: .